This TCR beta chain was identified during a study of shared clonotypes between healthy human individuals. Study conclusions and caveats: A reduction in generation probabilities was seen for non-shared clonotypes relative to those shared by all four donors.

Sequenced by immunoSEQ multiplex PCR; TCRdb stores in-frame clones only, minus some. The repertoire holds 2,100,000 or so clones, with nearly 97% as singletons. This clone was observed once. Its specificity is not known. The TCR originated in a man younger than 30 in good health. Sequenced input: naive CD4+ T cells sorted from blood. Sample subset: CD45RA+ positively selected.

This CDR3 reads CASSEQLAMGETQYF. CDR3 coding DNA: TGTGCCAGCAGTGAGCAACTAGCGATGGGCGAGACCCAGTACTTC. The chain recombines TRBV25-1 with TRBJ2-5, with 7 bases aligning to TRBD2. This CDR3 comprises 15 residues. Germline V lookup: CDR1 MGHDK, CDR2 SYGVNS. The V segment lost 3 bases and the J segment 5 bases; nucleotides outside the gene matches: 9.